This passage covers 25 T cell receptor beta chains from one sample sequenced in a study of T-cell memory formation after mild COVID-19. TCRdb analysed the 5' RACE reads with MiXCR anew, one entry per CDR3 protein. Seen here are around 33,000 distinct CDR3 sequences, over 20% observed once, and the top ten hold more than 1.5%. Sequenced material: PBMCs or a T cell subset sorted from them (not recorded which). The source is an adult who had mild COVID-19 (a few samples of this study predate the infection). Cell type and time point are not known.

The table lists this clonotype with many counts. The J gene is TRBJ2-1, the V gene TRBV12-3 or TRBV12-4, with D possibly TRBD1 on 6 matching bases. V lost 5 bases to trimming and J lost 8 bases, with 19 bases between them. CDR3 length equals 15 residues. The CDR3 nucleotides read TGTGCCAGCAGTCTAAGGGGGAGTAGAGTCGATGAGCAGTTCTTC. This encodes CASSLRGSRVDEQFF.

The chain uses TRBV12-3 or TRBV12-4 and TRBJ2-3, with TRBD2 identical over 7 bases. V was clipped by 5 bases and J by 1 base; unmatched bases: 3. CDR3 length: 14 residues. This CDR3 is CASSTTSGTDTQYF. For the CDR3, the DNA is TGTGCCAGCAGTACTACTAGCGGCACAGATACGCAGTATTTT.

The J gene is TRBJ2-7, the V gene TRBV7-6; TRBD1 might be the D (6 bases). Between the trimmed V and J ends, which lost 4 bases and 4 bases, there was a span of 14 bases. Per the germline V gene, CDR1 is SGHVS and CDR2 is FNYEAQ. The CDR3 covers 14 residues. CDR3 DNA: TGTGCCAGCAGCTCCCGAGGGGACACGTACGAGCAGTACTTC. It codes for CASSSRGDTYEQYF.

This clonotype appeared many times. In nucleotides, the CDR3 is TGCGCCAGCAGCTTGATGAGGACAGGGGACACAGATACGCAGTATTTT. Protein sequence: CASSLMRTGDTDTQYF. This chain uses TRBV5-1 with TRBJ2-3; 9 positions agree with TRBD1. This CDR3 is 16 amino acids long. In germline, CDR1 is SGHRS, CDR2 YFSETQ. V shed 1 base, J shed 2 bases, and the junction held 5 bases outside the gene matches.

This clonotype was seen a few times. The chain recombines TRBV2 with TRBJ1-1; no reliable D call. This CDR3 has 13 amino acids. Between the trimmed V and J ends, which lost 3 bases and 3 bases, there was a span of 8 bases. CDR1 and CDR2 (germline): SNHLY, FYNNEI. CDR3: CASSDSRDTEAFF. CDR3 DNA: TGTGCCAGCAGTGATTCAAGGGACACTGAAGCTTTCTTT.

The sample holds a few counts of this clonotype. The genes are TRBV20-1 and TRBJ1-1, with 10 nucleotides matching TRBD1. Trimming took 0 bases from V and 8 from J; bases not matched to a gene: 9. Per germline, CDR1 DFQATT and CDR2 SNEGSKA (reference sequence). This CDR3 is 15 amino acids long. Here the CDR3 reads CSARDRDRGIIEAFF. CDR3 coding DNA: TGCAGTGCTAGAGACCGGGACAGGGGTATCATAGAAGCTTTCTTT.

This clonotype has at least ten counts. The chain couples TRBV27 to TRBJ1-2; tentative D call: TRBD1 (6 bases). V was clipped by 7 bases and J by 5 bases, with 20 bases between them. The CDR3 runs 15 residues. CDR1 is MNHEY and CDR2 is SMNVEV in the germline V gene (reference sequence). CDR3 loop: CASTAGGHGAYGYTF. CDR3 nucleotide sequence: TGTGCCAGCACCGCCGGGGGCCACGGGGCTTATGGCTACACCTTC.

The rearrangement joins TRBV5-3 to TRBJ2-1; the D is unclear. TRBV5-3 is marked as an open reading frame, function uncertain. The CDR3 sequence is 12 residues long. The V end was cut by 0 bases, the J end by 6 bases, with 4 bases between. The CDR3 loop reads CARSLVGNEQFF. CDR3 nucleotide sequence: TGTGCCAGAAGCTTGGTAGGCAATGAGCAGTTCTTC.

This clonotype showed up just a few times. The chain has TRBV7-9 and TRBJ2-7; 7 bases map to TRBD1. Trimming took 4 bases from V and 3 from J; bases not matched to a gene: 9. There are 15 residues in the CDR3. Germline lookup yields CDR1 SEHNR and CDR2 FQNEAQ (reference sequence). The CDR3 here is CASSSGQETYYEQYF. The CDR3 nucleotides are TGTGCCAGCAGCTCCGGACAGGAGACGTACTACGAGCAGTACTTC.

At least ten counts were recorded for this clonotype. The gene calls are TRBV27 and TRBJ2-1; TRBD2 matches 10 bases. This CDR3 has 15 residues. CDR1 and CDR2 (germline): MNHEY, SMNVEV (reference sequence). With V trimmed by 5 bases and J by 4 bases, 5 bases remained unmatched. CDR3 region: CASSPASGGYNEQFF. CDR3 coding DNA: TGTGCCAGCAGTCCAGCTAGCGGGGGATACAATGAGCAGTTCTTC.

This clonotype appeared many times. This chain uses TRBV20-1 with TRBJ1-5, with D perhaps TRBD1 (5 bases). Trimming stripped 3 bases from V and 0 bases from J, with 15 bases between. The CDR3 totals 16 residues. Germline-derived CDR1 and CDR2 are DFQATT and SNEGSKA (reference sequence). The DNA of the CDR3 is TGCAGTGCTAGGGAGCGGGGGATCTATAGCAATCAGCCCCAGCATTTT. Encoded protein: CSARERGIYSNQPQHF.

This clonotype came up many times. The CDR3: CASSSGQGNGYTF. CDR3 DNA: TGCGCCAGCAGCTCTGGACAGGGTAACGGCTACACCTTC. The chain combines TRBV5-1 with TRBJ1-2; 8 positions match TRBD1. The ends lost 3 bases at V and 8 bases at J; junction bases unmatched: 6. The germline gives CDR1 SGHRS, CDR2 YFSETQ. This CDR3 is built from 13 residues.

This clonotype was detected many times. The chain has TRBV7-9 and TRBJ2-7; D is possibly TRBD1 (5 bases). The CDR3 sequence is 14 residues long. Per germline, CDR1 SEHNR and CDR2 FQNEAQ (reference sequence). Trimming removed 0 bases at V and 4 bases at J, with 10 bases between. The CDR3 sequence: CASSLAGARYEQYF. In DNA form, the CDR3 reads TGTGCCAGCAGCTTAGCAGGGGCGCGGTACGAGCAGTACTTC.

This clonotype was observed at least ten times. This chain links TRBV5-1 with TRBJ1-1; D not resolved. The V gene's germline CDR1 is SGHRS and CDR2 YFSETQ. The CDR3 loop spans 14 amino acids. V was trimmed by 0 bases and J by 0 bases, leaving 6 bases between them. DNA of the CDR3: TGCGCCAGCAGCTTGGACAGTCTGAACACTGAAGCTTTCTTT. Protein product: CASSLDSLNTEAFF. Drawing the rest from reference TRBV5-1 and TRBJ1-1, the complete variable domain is KAGVTQTPRYLIKTRGQQVTLSCSPISGHRSVSWYQQTPGQGLQFLFEYFSETQRNKGNFPGRFSGRQFSNSRSEMNVSTLELGDSALYLCASSLDSLNTEAFFGQGTRLTVV.

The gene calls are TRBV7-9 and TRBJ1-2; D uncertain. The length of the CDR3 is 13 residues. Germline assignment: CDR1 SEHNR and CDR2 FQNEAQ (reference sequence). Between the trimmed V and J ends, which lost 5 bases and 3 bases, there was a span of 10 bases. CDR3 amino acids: CASSDSTDYGYTF. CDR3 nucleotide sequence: TGTGCCAGCAGCGATTCGACGGACTATGGCTACACCTTC.

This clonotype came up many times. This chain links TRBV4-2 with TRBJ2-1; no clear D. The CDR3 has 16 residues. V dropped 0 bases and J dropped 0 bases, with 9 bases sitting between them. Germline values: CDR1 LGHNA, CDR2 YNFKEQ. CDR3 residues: CASSQDWVSSYNEQFF. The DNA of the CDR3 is TGTGCCAGCAGCCAAGATTGGGTTAGCTCCTACAATGAGCAGTTCTTC.

The CDR3 region has the DNA TGTGCCAGCAGCCCGTCCCGGGACGCGGTCGGGCAGTTCTTC. This sequence encodes CASSPSRDAVGQFF. The rearrangement links TRBV3-1 to TRBJ2-1, with D possibly called TRBD1 or TRBD2 (5 bases each). V lost 4 bases, J lost 12 bases, and 19 bases lay in between. The CDR3 length is 14 residues. Germline CDR1 LGHDT, CDR2 YNNKEL (reference sequence).

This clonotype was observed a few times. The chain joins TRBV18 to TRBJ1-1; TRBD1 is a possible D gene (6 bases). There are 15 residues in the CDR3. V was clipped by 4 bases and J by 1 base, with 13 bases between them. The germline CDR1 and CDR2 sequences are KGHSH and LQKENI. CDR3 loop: CASSHQEGGNTEAFF. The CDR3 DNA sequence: TGTGCCAGCTCACACCAGGAGGGGGGGAACACTGAAGCTTTCTTT.

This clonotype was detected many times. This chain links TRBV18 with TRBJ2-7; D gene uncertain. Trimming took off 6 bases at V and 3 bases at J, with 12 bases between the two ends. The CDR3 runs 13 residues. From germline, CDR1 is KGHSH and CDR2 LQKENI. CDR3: CASSATRFYEQYF. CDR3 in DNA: TGTGCCAGCTCGGCCACTCGATTCTACGAGCAGTACTTC.

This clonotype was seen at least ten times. CDR3 nucleotides: TGTGCCAGCCGCGGACTAGCGGGGGGGCCTAGCTCCTACAATGAGCAGTTCTTC. Protein sequence: CASRGLAGGPSSYNEQFF. The rearrangement links TRBV7-2 to TRBJ2-1; 15 bases line up with TRBD2. The CDR3 has 18 residues. J was trimmed by 0 bases and V by 8 bases; bases with no gene match: 8. Germline-derived CDR1 and CDR2 are SGHTA and FQGNSA.

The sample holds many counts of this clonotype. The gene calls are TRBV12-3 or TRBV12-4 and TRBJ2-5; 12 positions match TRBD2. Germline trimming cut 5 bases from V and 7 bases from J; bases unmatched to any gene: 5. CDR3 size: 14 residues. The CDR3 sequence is CASSHSTSGGTQYF. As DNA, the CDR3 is TGTGCCAGCAGTCACTCGACTAGCGGGGGGACCCAGTACTTC.

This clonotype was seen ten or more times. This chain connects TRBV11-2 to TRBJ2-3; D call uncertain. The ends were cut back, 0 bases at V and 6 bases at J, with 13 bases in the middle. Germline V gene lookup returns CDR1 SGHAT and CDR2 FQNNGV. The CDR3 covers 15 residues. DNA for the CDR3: TGTGCCAGCAGCTTAGACTGGATTCGAACGGATACGCAGTATTTT. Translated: CASSLDWIRTDTQYF. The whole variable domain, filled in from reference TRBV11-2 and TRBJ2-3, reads EAGVAQSPRYKIIEKRQSVAFWCNPISGHATLYWYQQILGQGPKLLIQFQNNGVVDDSQLPKDRFSAERLKGVDSTLKIQPAKLEDSAVYLCASSLDWIRTDTQYFGPGTRLTVL.

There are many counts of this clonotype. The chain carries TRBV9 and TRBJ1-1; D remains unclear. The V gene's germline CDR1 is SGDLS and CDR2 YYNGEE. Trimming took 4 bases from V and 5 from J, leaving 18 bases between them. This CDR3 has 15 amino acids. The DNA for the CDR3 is TGTGCCAGCAGCCCAGCGGACGGAGTGAGTACTGAAGCTTTCTTT. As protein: CASSPADGVSTEAFF.

The CDR3 protein is CASRQGYTGELFF. The CDR3 DNA sequence: TGTGCCAGCAGGCAGGGATACACCGGGGAGCTGTTTTTT. The genes are TRBV12-3 or TRBV12-4 and TRBJ2-2, with a weak D call TRBD1 (5 bases). The germline V and J ends were trimmed by 6 bases and 3 bases, with 8 bases remaining between them. The CDR3 covers 13 residues.

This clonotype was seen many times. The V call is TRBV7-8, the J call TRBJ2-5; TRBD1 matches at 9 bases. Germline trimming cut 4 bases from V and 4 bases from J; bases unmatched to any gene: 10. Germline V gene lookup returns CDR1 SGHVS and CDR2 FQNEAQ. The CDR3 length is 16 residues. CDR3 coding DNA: TGTGCCAGCAGCTCTAAACAGGGGGCTTTTTTAGAGACCCAGTACTTC. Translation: CASSSKQGAFLETQYF.